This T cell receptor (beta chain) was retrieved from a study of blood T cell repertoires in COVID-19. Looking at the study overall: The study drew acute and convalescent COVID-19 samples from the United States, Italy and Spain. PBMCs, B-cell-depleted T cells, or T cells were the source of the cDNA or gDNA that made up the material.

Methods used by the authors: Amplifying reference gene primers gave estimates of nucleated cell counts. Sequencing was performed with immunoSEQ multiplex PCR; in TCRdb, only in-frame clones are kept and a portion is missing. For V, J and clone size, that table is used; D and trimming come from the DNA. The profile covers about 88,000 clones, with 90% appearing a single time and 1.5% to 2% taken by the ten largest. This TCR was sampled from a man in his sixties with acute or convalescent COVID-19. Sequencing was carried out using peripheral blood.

In DNA form, the CDR3 reads TGCGCCAGCAGCCAAGATGGGGGCGACGGCTACACCTTC. Translated: CASSQDGGDGYTF. The chain combines TRBV4-3 with TRBJ1-2, with D perhaps TRBD1 (6 bases). This CDR3 contains 13 residues. V lost 0 bases and J 8 bases, leaving 10 bases between the germline ends. In germline, CDR1 is LGHNA, CDR2 YSLEER.